Each of the 14 T cell receptor beta chains below was sequenced from the same sample in a study of cytomegalovirus exposure and HLA in healthy donors. Researchers ran the PCR with 60 Vbeta and 13 Jbeta primers. Profiled with immunoSEQ multiplex PCR; TCRdb holds only in-frame clones, not every one. The data hold about 180,000 clones, with approximately 80% observed a single time. The specimen sequenced was PBMCs. These receptors all stem from a man aged 25 to 40 in good health and CMV-seropositive.

In its sample, this clone was seen a few times. V is TRBV6-4 and J is TRBJ2-2, with TRBD2 matching 7 bases. The CDR3 is 14 residues long. Germline CDR1 is MRHNA and CDR2 is SNTAGT. Germline trimming cut 7 bases from V and 3 bases from J; bases unmatched to any gene: 5. The CDR3 DNA sequence: TGTGCCAGCACCTTGGGAGGGGACACCGGGGAGCTGTTTTTT. Residues: CASTLGGDTGELFF.

The chain combines TRBV5-6 with TRBJ2-3; no clear D. This CDR3 is 15 amino acids long. Germline lookup yields CDR1 SGHDT and CDR2 YYEEEE. V lost 0 bases, J lost 1 base, and 9 bases lay in between. This CDR3 is CASSLGPTGTDTQYF. CDR3 in DNA: TGTGCCAGCAGCTTGGGCCCCACAGGCACAGATACGCAGTATTTT.

The rearrangement links TRBV7-2 to TRBJ1-1; D ambiguous. The germline V and J ends were trimmed by 1 base and 1 base, with 10 bases remaining between them. The CDR3 contains 15 residues. CDR1 and CDR2 (germline): SGHTA, FQGNSA. The CDR3 DNA sequence: TGTGCCAGCAGCTTAGAGCCTTTCGCGAACACTGAAGCTTTCTTT. It encodes CASSLEPFANTEAFF.

The V call is TRBV16, the J call TRBJ1-1, with D possibly being TRBD1 (5 bases). Trimming pared 2 bases from V and 5 bases from J, leaving 12 bases between. The CDR3 consists of 14 residues. The V gene's germline CDR1 is KGHSY and CDR2 FQNENV. The CDR3 DNA is TGTGCCAGCAGCCAAGGGGGGGGTAGGACTGAAGCTTTCTTT. It specifies CASSQGGGRTEAFF.

The chain uses TRBV10-3 and TRBJ2-6; D gene unclear. Germline CDR1 is ENHRY and CDR2 is SYGVKD. Trimming shortened V by 3 bases and J by 2 bases, and 5 bases separated the two germline ends. This CDR3 has 14 amino acids. CDR3 loop: CAISDQAGANVLTF. DNA for the CDR3: TGTGCCATCAGTGACCAGGCTGGGGCCAACGTCCTGACTTTC.

This sequence joins TRBV4-1 and TRBJ2-2; perhaps TRBD2 as D (6 bases). CDR3 length equals 16 residues. Trimming removed 0 bases at V and 4 bases at J, with 12 bases between. Germline CDR1 MGHRA, CDR2 YSYEKL. The CDR3 DNA sequence: TGCGCCAGCAGCCAAGATGGGGGAGCGGGCACCGGGGAGCTGTTTTTT. Translating it yields CASSQDGGAGTGELFF.

The V and J genes are TRBV11-3 and TRBJ2-5; D unresolved. With 0 bases removed from V and 1 base from J, the gap between germline ends came to 6 bases. The CDR3 runs 14 residues. Germline CDR1 reads SGHNT; CDR2 reads YENEEA. In nucleotides, the CDR3 is TGTGCCAGCAGCTTAGACTCTCTCCAAGAGACCCAGTACTTC. This translates into CASSLDSLQETQYF.

The V call is TRBV6-1, the J call TRBJ1-5; no clear D gene. Germline loops: CDR1 MNHNS, CDR2 SASEGT. The ends were cut back, 0 bases at V and 3 bases at J, with 9 bases in the middle. This CDR3 spans 15 amino acids. The CDR3: CASSEARVDNQPQHF. For the CDR3, the DNA is TGTGCCAGCAGTGAAGCGCGAGTTGACAATCAGCCCCAGCATTTT.

The CDR3 DNA follows: TGTGCCAGCAGCCGAGATACTAGCGGCTACTACAATGAGCAGTTCTTC. As protein: CASSRDTSGYYNEQFF. V and J are TRBV2 and TRBJ2-1; TRBD2 aligns across 8 bases. Germline values: CDR1 SNHLY, CDR2 FYNNEI. CDR3 length: 16 residues. The ends lost 6 bases at V and 3 bases at J; junction bases unmatched: 10.

The chain recombines TRBV18 with TRBJ2-3; TRBD2 agrees at 7 bases. V shed 6 bases and J 4 bases; nucleotides not matched to a gene: 7. Germline values: CDR1 KGHSH, CDR2 LQKENI. The CDR3 spans 14 residues. CDR3 DNA: TGTGCCAGCTCCCCCGGACTAGATGCAGATACGCAGTATTTT. Amino acids: CASSPGLDADTQYF. Variable domain in full (rest from reference TRBV18 and TRBJ2-3): NAGVMQNPRHLVRRRGQEARLRCSPMKGHSHVYWYRQLPEEGLKFMVYLQKENIIDESGMPKERFSAEFPKEGPSILRIQQVVRGDSAAYFCASSPGLDADTQYFGPGTRLTVL.

The chain has TRBV6-6 and TRBJ2-5, with 12 bases that match TRBD2. Trimming cost V 2 bases and J 1 base; bases outside gene matches: 2. This CDR3 comprises 16 residues. CDR1 is MNHNY and CDR2 is SVGAGI in the germline V gene (reference sequence). The CDR3 DNA reads as TGTGCCAGCAGTTACCGACTAGCGGGAGTCCAAGAGACCCAGTACTTC. It codes for CASSYRLAGVQETQYF.

This clone was seen a few times. The chain uses TRBV27 and TRBJ2-1; TRBD1 matches 7 bases. CDR3 length: 16 amino acids. The germline V gene has CDR1 MNHEY and CDR2 SMNVEV (reference sequence). The V gene end was trimmed by 6 bases and the J gene end by 0 bases; junction bases not matched to a gene: 8. CDR3 in amino acids: CASRTFGDSSYNEQFF. Written as DNA, the CDR3 is TGTGCCAGCAGGACATTCGGGGACAGCTCCTACAATGAGCAGTTCTTC.

As to this clone: Mismatch with germline at one junction end may stem from a read error. The chain combines TRBV2 with TRBJ1-5; the D is unclear. CDR3 length: 13 residues. Looked up from germline, CDR1 is SNHLY and CDR2 is FYNNEI. This chain's CDR3 is CASIEYSNQPQHF. The CDR3 DNA follows: TGTGCCAGCATTGAATATAGCAATCAGCCCCAGCATTTT. Full variable domain (rest looked up from reference TRBV2 and TRBJ1-5): EPEVTQTPSHQVTQMGQEVILRCVPISNHLYFYWYRQILGQKVEFLVSFYNNEISEKSEIFDDQFSVERPDGSNFTLKIRSTKLEDSAMYFCASIEYSNQPQHFGDGTRLSIL.

The chain has TRBV27 and TRBJ1-1, with TRBD1 identical over 7 bases. Germline values: CDR1 MNHEY, CDR2 SMNVEV (reference sequence). The CDR3 spans 15 residues. The V gene end was trimmed by 6 bases and the J gene end by 1 base; junction bases not matched to a gene: 8. The DNA of the CDR3 is TGTGCCAGCAGCCGACAGGGCCTGAGGAACACTGAAGCTTTCTTT. Amino acids: CASSRQGLRNTEAFF.